This record covers a single T cell receptor beta chain. Its antigen is not known. The entry originates in a study of post-analysis software for immune sequencing data. Study outcomes and limitations: Patients used several TRBV segments, including TRBV5-6, TRBV5-1 and TRBV20-1, more often than controls.

The authors incorporated unique molecular identifiers into the TCR beta cDNA libraries. The T cell input of about 0.95 to 11 million gave about half a million cDNA molecules. Each CDR3 protein is one row after TCRdb ran MiXCR on the PCR reads. The sample shows under 900,000 distinct CDR3 sequences, roughly half of them seen only once. With 1 base removed from V and 8 bases from J, the gap between germline ends came to 17 bases. The CDR3 spans 14 residues. CDR1 is DFQATT, CDR2 SNEGSKA, per germline (reference sequence). The receptor comes from a girl aged 5-17 years with multiple sclerosis. V and J are TRBV20-1 and TRBJ1-2, with D tentatively TRBD1 (5 bases). The sample was blood. Here the CDR3 reads CSARARTLGWGYTF. The CDR3 DNA follows: TGCAGTGCTAGAGCGAGGACACTAGGTTGGGGCTACACCTTC.